The 19 T cell receptor beta chains below all came from one sample that was sequenced in a study of T cells in Graves' hyperthyroidism and ophthalmopathy. TCR beta CDR3 regions were amplified from RNA transcripts. The TCR CDR3 first-round RT-PCR relied on the HTBI primer set. TCRdb reprocessed the multiplex PCR reads with MiXCR, giving one entry per CDR3 protein. The sample comprises around 350,000 distinct CDR3 sequences, under 20% of which are singletons, and roughly 3.5% rests with the top ten. Sequencing was done on a sample of blood. These receptors all come from a woman younger than 30 with Graves' hyperthyroidism.

This clonotype was detected many times. The J gene is TRBJ2-7, the V gene TRBV6-1; D is uncertain. The V end lost 8 bases, the J end lost 6 bases, and 11 bases lay between the germline ends. Germline assignment: CDR1 MNHNS and CDR2 SASEGT. The CDR3 length is 11 residues. CDR3 in amino acids: CASRTPSEQYF. The CDR3 DNA sequence: TGTGCCAGCCGCACACCTTCCGAGCAGTACTTC.

This chain joins TRBV18 and TRBJ2-4, with TRBD1 matching 7 bases. Germline V CDR1 and CDR2: KGHSH, LQKENI. This CDR3 comprises 16 residues. After removal of 9 bases from V and 3 bases from J, the junction contained 14 bases not matched to a gene. This chain's CDR3 is CASTTIRGQDKNIQYF. In nucleotides, the CDR3 is TGTGCCAGTACCACCATAAGGGGGCAAGACAAAAACATTCAGTACTTC.

This clonotype was found many times. The chain joins TRBV20-1 to TRBJ2-2; D call uncertain. CDR3 length: 18 residues. CDR1 is DFQATT, CDR2 SNEGSKA, per germline (reference sequence). Trimming stripped 0 bases from V and 1 base from J, with 18 bases between. CDR3 region: CSARDSATATGNTGELFF. The CDR3 region has the DNA TGCAGTGCTAGAGATTCCGCAACAGCAACGGGGAACACCGGGGAGCTGTTTTTT.

This clonotype was seen a few times. With a much larger clone just one base away, this may be a read error. V is TRBV27 and J is TRBJ2-5; either TRBD1 or TRBD2 may supply D (5 bases each). This CDR3 comprises 14 residues. From germline, CDR1 is MNHEY and CDR2 SMNVEV (reference sequence). The CDR3 is CASSLRAVGETKYF. As DNA, the CDR3 is TGTGCCAGCAGTTTAAGGGCAGTGGGGGAGACCAAGTACTTC.

This clonotype was seen at least ten times. The V gene is TRBV13, the J gene TRBJ2-7; D perhaps matches TRBD1 (6 bases). Per the germline V gene, CDR1 is PRHDT and CDR2 is FYEKMQ (reference sequence). V lost 5 bases to trimming and J lost 5 bases, with 19 bases between them. The CDR3 is 15 residues long. The CDR3 spells CASSPGQGRLDEQYF. In DNA, the CDR3 is TGTGCCAGCAGCCCGGGACAAGGCAGGTTGGACGAGCAGTACTTC.

This clonotype came up a few times. The rearrangement uses TRBV4-1 and TRBJ1-2; D is undetermined. CDR1 and CDR2 from the germline V gene are MGHRA and YSYEKL. The V gene lost 2 bases and the J gene lost 3 bases, with 13 bases spanning the gap. The CDR3 is made up of 15 amino acids. The CDR3 loop is CASSQPLAGHYGYTF. Written as DNA, the CDR3 is TGCGCCAGCAGCCAACCCCTGGCCGGGCACTATGGCTACACCTTC.

This clonotype turned up a few times. Relative to the germline gene, one junction end is altered; a read error may explain this. This rearrangement joins TRBV18 to TRBJ2-5, with D tentatively TRBD1 (6 bases). This CDR3 comprises 15 residues. Per the germline V gene, CDR1 is KGHSH and CDR2 is LQKENI. CDR3: CASSPLGQLQETQYF. CDR3 DNA: TGTGCCAGCTCGCCACTCGGACAGCTCCAAGAGACCCAGTACTTC.

This clonotype has a count of ten or more. The chain is built from TRBV2 and TRBJ2-5; a possible D gene is TRBD1 (6 bases). Trimming shortened V by 11 bases and J by 5 bases, and 9 bases separated the two germline ends. CDR1 and CDR2 (germline): SNHLY, FYNNEI. This CDR3 is 10 amino acids long. CDR3: CAHGQETQYF. CDR3 bases: TGTGCCCACGGACAGGAGACCCAGTACTTC.

This clonotype has at least ten counts. The chain uses TRBV6-5 and TRBJ1-2; D is ambiguous. V was shortened by 2 bases and J by 6 bases, with 13 bases between the two germline ends. The CDR3 is 14 residues long. Germline V gene sequence: CDR1 MNHEY, CDR2 SVGAGI. This CDR3 is CASSYGRRADGYTF. For the CDR3, the DNA is TGTGCCAGCAGTTACGGACGGAGGGCGGATGGCTACACCTTC.

This clonotype appeared many times. The chain couples TRBV20-1 to TRBJ2-7; D is ambiguous. V dropped 5 bases and J dropped 2 bases, with 22 bases sitting between them. Germline V CDR1 and CDR2: DFQATT, SNEGSKA (reference sequence). The CDR3 has 16 amino acids. CDR3 loop: CSAEELLRSYPYEQYF. The CDR3 nucleotides read TGCAGTGCTGAAGAGCTCCTGAGGTCGTATCCCTACGAGCAGTACTTC.

This clonotype was recorded at least ten times. The chain recombines TRBV24-1 with TRBJ2-4, with TRBD1 matching over 9 bases. The length of the CDR3 is 14 residues. CDR1 and CDR2 (germline): KGHDR, SFDVKD. V lost 4 bases and J lost 6; bases outside the gene matches: 3. The CDR3 spells CATSDPGQGNIQYF. The CDR3, as DNA: TGTGCCACCAGTGACCCGGGACAGGGAAACATTCAGTACTTC.

This clonotype has only a few counts. It may be a read error: a sequence one base away is much more abundant. The V gene is TRBV28, the J gene TRBJ2-7; D gene unclear. CDR3 length equals 12 residues. Germline V lookup: CDR1 MDHEN, CDR2 SYDVKM. V was cut by 2 bases and J by 2 bases, with 4 bases left in between. CDR3 sequence reads: CASSLRPYEQYF. The DNA for the CDR3 is TGTGCCAGCAGTTTACGGCCCTACGAGCAGTACTTC.

The DNA for the CDR3 is TGTGCCAGCAGTCCAGGGGATTATGGAAACACCATATATTTT. This translates into CASSPGDYGNTIYF. V is TRBV6-1 and J is TRBJ1-3, with a possible D match to TRBD1 (6 bases). Germline CDR1 is MNHNS and CDR2 is SASEGT. The CDR3 sequence is 14 residues long. V lost 5 bases, J lost 3 bases, and 11 bases lay in between.

This clonotype was found many times. The V gene is TRBV28, the J gene TRBJ2-7, with D perhaps given as TRBD1 or TRBD2 (5 bases each). CDR1 and CDR2 (germline): MDHEN, SYDVKM. Trimming pared 5 bases from V and 3 bases from J, leaving 14 bases between. This CDR3 is 14 amino acids long. CDR3 sequence reads: CASSMGDRNYEQYF. CDR3 nucleotides: TGTGCCAGCAGTATGGGGGACCGAAACTACGAGCAGTACTTC.

The CDR3 loop is CASISGRSYNEQFF. The DNA of the CDR3 is TGTGCCAGCATCTCGGGACGGAGCTACAATGAGCAGTTCTTC. The chain combines TRBV11-2 with TRBJ2-1; tentatively, D is TRBD1 or TRBD2 (5 bases each). The CDR3 runs to 14 residues. The germline V and J ends were trimmed by 7 bases and 3 bases, with 13 bases remaining between them. Germline V CDR1 and CDR2: SGHAT, FQNNGV. The full variable domain, with the rest looked up from reference TRBV11-2 and TRBJ2-1, is EAGVAQSPRYKIIEKRQSVAFWCNPISGHATLYWYQQILGQGPKLLIQFQNNGVVDDSQLPKDRFSAERLKGVDSTLKIQPAKLEDSAVYLCASISGRSYNEQFFGPGTRLTVL.

There are many counts of this clonotype. This may stem from a read error, because a much larger clone lies one nucleotide away. The chain recombines TRBV10-3 with TRBJ2-5; 9 nucleotides agree with TRBD1. The CDR3 consists of 14 residues. Germline CDR1 reads ENHRY; CDR2 reads SYGVKD. The CDR3 bases are TGTGCCATCACTGAGGACAGGGGTGGAGAGGCCCAGTACTTC. Translated: CAITEDRGGEAQYF.

This clonotype was observed at least ten times. The chain recombines TRBV6-5 with TRBJ1-2, with D uncertain. This CDR3 has 14 residues. V dropped 4 bases and J dropped 8 bases, with 17 bases sitting between them. Germline V gene sequence: CDR1 MNHEY, CDR2 SVGAGI. This chain's CDR3 is CASSLLLGIWGYTF. DNA for the CDR3: TGTGCCAGCAGTTTGCTGTTGGGGATATGGGGCTACACCTTC.

This clonotype occurred many times. This sequence joins TRBV6-5 and TRBJ2-7; D is ambiguous. V shed 0 bases and J shed 3 bases, with 12 bases lying between them. Germline values: CDR1 MNHEY, CDR2 SVGAGI. This CDR3 has 15 amino acids. CDR3 amino acids: CASSYSSHYRYEQYF. The CDR3 DNA reads TGTGCCAGCAGTTACTCTAGCCATTACCGCTACGAGCAGTACTTC.

This clonotype was counted ten times or more. The genes are TRBV19 and TRBJ1-2, with TRBD1 matching 7 bases. The CDR3 is 15 amino acids. Germline CDR1 is LNHDA and CDR2 is SQIVND (reference sequence). The ends lost 1 base at V and 7 bases at J; junction bases unmatched: 9. The CDR3 coding sequence is TGTGCCAGTAGTATAGCAAGACAGGGTTTGGCTGGCTACACCTTC. Amino acids: CASSIARQGLAGYTF.